The 5 T cell receptor beta chains below come from one sample, sequenced in a study of cytomegalovirus exposure and HLA in healthy donors. PCR primers comprised 60 Vbeta and 13 Jbeta primers. TCRdb's copy holds only in-frame clones and misses some; the assay was immunoSEQ multiplex PCR. The sample records roughly 230,000 clones, around 90% being singletons. What was sequenced was PBMCs. The origin of the receptors is a girl aged 2 to 9 in good health and CMV-seronegative.

The gene calls are TRBV2 and TRBJ1-4; possible D gene TRBD1, 5 bases. CDR1 is SNHLY and CDR2 is FYNNEI in the germline V gene. The length of the CDR3 is 14 residues. The germline V and J ends were trimmed by 6 bases and 6 bases, with 14 bases remaining between them. CDR3 sequence: CASSSTATHEKLFF. Written as DNA, the CDR3 is TGTGCCAGCAGCTCGACAGCTACCCATGAAAAACTGTTTTTT.

The chain uses TRBV28 and TRBJ1-2, with TRBD1 matching over 7 bases. The germline gives CDR1 MDHEN, CDR2 SYDVKM. This CDR3 is built from 12 residues. With V trimmed by 5 bases and J by 10 bases, 7 bases remained unmatched. The CDR3 here is CASSVQGRIYTF. The CDR3 DNA follows: TGTGCCAGCAGTGTACAGGGGCGGATCTACACCTTC.

This chain uses TRBV28 with TRBJ1-5, with a tentative D call TRBD1 (6 bases). The CDR3 extends over 18 amino acids. Germline CDR1 is MDHEN and CDR2 is SYDVKM. V was shortened by 4 bases and J by 6 bases, with 25 bases between the two germline ends. This CDR3 is CASSSRTGDTSLGQPQHF. The CDR3 nucleotides are TGTGCCAGCAGTTCCAGGACCGGGGACACCTCTTTGGGTCAGCCCCAGCATTTT.

The rearrangement uses TRBV6-5 and TRBJ1-1; D may be TRBD1 (6 bases). V shed 2 bases and J shed 5 bases, with 12 bases lying between them. The CDR3 spans 14 residues. Germline V gene data show CDR1 as MNHEY and CDR2 as SVGAGI. CDR3 loop: CASSYGGAGTEAFF. DNA of the CDR3: TGTGCCAGCAGTTACGGGGGGGCAGGGACTGAAGCTTTCTTT.

V gene TRBV27 combines with J gene TRBJ1-1, with 7 bases lining up with TRBD1. Germline values: CDR1 MNHEY, CDR2 SMNVEV (reference sequence). The CDR3 is made up of 15 amino acids. Trimming cost V 5 bases and J 6 bases; bases outside gene matches: 12. The CDR3 protein is CASSPPGQMFAEAFF. CDR3 bases: TGTGCCAGCAGTCCCCCGGGACAGATGTTTGCTGAAGCTTTCTTT.